One sample yielded the 29 T cell receptor beta chains listed below, sequenced in a study of regulatory T cells in long-lasting Graves disease (dated by TCRdb to the early 2020s). Receptor libraries were prepared by multiplex PCR. Sequencing used an Illumina HiSeq 4000. CDR3 regions were amplified by Arm-PCR with iRepertoire HTBI primers to construct TCR beta libraries. TCRdb trimmed the raw reads at Q25, called clones with MiXCR and kept productive beta chains. Each record represents a unique CDR3 protein, reported with the most common genes and DNA among its rows. Present in this sample are around 400,000 distinct CDR3 sequences, 23% of which were seen just once. The ten largest account for roughly 26% of the sample. The time point label of this sample denotes: persistent/refractory GD, antithyroid drugs over 5 years with positive TRAb. RNA was extracted from PBMCs in TRIzol for both TCR sequencing and RNA sequencing.

The sequencing here drew on peripheral blood mononuclear cells (PBMCs), taken when the disease was refractory, from a patient treated with antithyroid drugs. All receptors come from a female donor with Graves disease.

Concerning this clonotype: Since a far larger clone is one base different, this is likely a read error. The chain joins TRBV28 to TRBJ1-5; D remains ambiguous. This CDR3 has 15 residues. Germline assignment: CDR1 MDHEN and CDR2 SYDVKM. V was shortened by 2 bases and J by 8 bases, with 16 bases between the two germline ends. The chain's CDR3 is CASSLGSTSRKPQHF. The CDR3 region has the DNA TGTGCCAGCAGTTTAGGGAGTACTAGCCGGAAGCCCCAGCATTTT. Full variable domain (outside the CDR3, taken from reference TRBV28 and TRBJ1-5): DVKVTQSSRYLVKRTGEKVFLECVQDMDHENMFWYRQDPGLGLRLIYFSYDVKMKEKGDIPEGYSVSREKKERFSLILESASTNQTSMYLCASSLGSTSRKPQHFGDGTRLSIL.

This clonotype was counted a few times. The rearrangement links TRBV20-1 to TRBJ2-2; D remains unclear. Germline CDR1 is DFQATT and CDR2 is SNEGSKA (reference sequence). CDR3 length: 16 amino acids. Deletions cut 0 bases from V and 1 base from J, with 12 bases between. Here the CDR3 reads CSARDLDSVNTGELFF. Here the CDR3 DNA reads TGCAGTGCTAGAGATCTAGATTCAGTGAACACCGGGGAGCTGTTTTTT.

In its sample, this clonotype was seen many times. The CDR3 here is CSARLAGTLNTEAFF. The CDR3 DNA reads TGCAGTGCTAGACTGGCAGGGACCTTGAACACTGAAGCTTTCTTT. This chain joins TRBV20-1 and TRBJ1-1; D is perhaps TRBD1 (5 bases). Germline CDR1 is DFQATT and CDR2 is SNEGSKA (reference sequence). CDR3 length equals 15 residues. V dropped 2 bases and J dropped 0 bases, with 13 bases sitting between them.

This chain uses TRBV19 with TRBJ2-2; 7 nucleotides agree with TRBD2. V was clipped by 3 bases and J by 0 bases; unmatched bases: 7. The CDR3 sequence is 17 residues long. Per germline, CDR1 LNHDA and CDR2 SQIVND (reference sequence). CDR3 protein: CASSMYSSGANTGELFF. CDR3 in DNA: TGTGCCAGTAGTATGTATTCTAGCGGCGCGAACACCGGGGAGCTGTTTTTT. Using reference TRBV19 and TRBJ2-2 for the parts outside the CDR3, the full variable domain is DGGITQSPKYLFRKEGQNVTLSCEQNLNHDAMYWYRQDPGQGLRLIYYSQIVNDFQKGDIAEGYSVSREKKESFPLTVTSAQKNPTAFYLCASSMYSSGANTGELFFGEGSRLTVL.

The chain is built from TRBV4-3 and TRBJ2-6; D remains ambiguous. The V gene's germline CDR1 is LGHNA and CDR2 YSLEER. This CDR3 is built from 16 residues. The ends were cut back, 0 bases at V and 2 bases at J, with 8 bases in the middle. The CDR3 loop reads CASSQDGQAGANVLTF. As DNA, the CDR3 is TGCGCCAGCAGCCAAGATGGCCAGGCTGGGGCCAACGTCCTGACTTTC.

This clonotype was recorded at least ten times. The chain has TRBV29-1 and TRBJ2-2; the D gene could be TRBD1 or TRBD2 (5 bases each). Germline values: CDR1 SQVTM, CDR2 ANQGSEA. The ends were cut back, 4 bases at V and 6 bases at J, with 15 bases in the middle. This CDR3 is built from 14 residues. DNA of the CDR3: TGCAGCGTTGGAGGGGACGTTGGTTCCGGGGAGCTGTTTTTT. Residues: CSVGGDVGSGELFF.

This clonotype was detected a few times. This sequence joins TRBV30 and TRBJ1-1; TRBD1 might be the D (5 bases). This CDR3 has 13 amino acids. CDR1 and CDR2 (germline): GTSNPN, SVGIG (reference sequence). Trimming removed 7 bases at V and 1 base at J, with 13 bases between. In DNA, the CDR3 is TGTGCCTCGGAGGGGCAGACGAACACTGAAGCTTTCTTT. As protein: CASEGQTNTEAFF.

CDR3 nucleotides: TGTGCCAGCATACCAAGTGCTAGCGGGAGTCTTCAGTACTTC. Translating gives CASIPSASGSLQYF. V is TRBV6-1 and J is TRBJ2-5, with TRBD2 matching 10 bases. Looked up from germline, CDR1 is MNHNS and CDR2 is SASEGT. After removal of 7 bases from V and 11 bases from J, the junction contained 13 bases not matched to a gene. This CDR3 has 14 residues.

The chain links TRBV2 to TRBJ2-1, with 11 positions matching TRBD2. V gave up 6 bases and J gave up 7 bases; unmatched junction bases: 8. The CDR3 extends over 15 amino acids. CDR1 and CDR2 from the germline V gene are SNHLY and FYNNEI. DNA of the CDR3: TGTGCCAGCAGGGATACTAGCGGGAGCCGAAATGAGCAGTTCTTC. Translation gives CASRDTSGSRNEQFF.

This clonotype was seen more than once but under ten times. V and J are TRBV19 and TRBJ2-6; 8 positions match TRBD2. The CDR3 is 18 residues long. V was clipped by 3 bases and J by 1 base; unmatched bases: 8. Per the germline V gene, CDR1 is LNHDA and CDR2 is SQIVND (reference sequence). The CDR3 DNA follows: TGTGCCAGTAGTATTGGGAGCGGGAGTAGGTCTGGGGCCAACGTCCTGACTTTC. It is translated as CASSIGSGSRSGANVLTF.

This chain joins TRBV10-3 and TRBJ2-2; 7 bases are shared with TRBD1. CDR1 is ENHRY and CDR2 is SYGVKD in the germline V gene. Trimming removed 5 bases from V and 6 bases from J; junction bases left unmatched: 12. The CDR3 length is 16 residues. The CDR3 coding sequence is TGTGCCATCAGTTCTTCCGGGACAGAGTCGTCCGGGGAGCTGTTTTTT. It is translated as CAISSSGTESSGELFF.

The J gene is TRBJ2-7, the V gene TRBV7-9; 9 bases match TRBD1. Trimming cost V 8 bases and J 3 bases; bases outside gene matches: 8. In germline, CDR1 is SEHNR, CDR2 FQNEAQ (reference sequence). The CDR3 contains 14 residues. The CDR3 region is CASGRRDRVYEQYF. CDR3 nucleotides: TGTGCCAGCGGTAGGCGGGACAGGGTCTACGAGCAGTACTTC.

This clonotype occurred a few times. V and J are TRBV7-9 and TRBJ1-1; 9 positions agree with TRBD1. V dropped 7 bases and J dropped 5; count of bases not matched to a gene: 8. This CDR3 is 14 amino acids long. Germline V CDR1 and CDR2: SEHNR, FQNEAQ (reference sequence). CDR3: CASNKDRGGTEAFF. CDR3 in DNA: TGTGCCAGCAACAAGGACAGGGGAGGAACTGAAGCTTTCTTT.

This chain connects TRBV20-1 to TRBJ2-2; 15 bases are shared with TRBD2. V was pared by 6 bases and J by 5 bases, with 4 bases of the junction left unmatched. The CDR3 has 15 amino acids. Germline V lookup: CDR1 DFQATT, CDR2 SNEGSKA (reference sequence). CDR3 in amino acids: CSARTSGRVTGELFF. CDR3 nucleotide sequence: TGCAGTGCCCGGACTAGCGGGAGGGTTACCGGGGAGCTGTTTTTT.

This clonotype was seen many times. The chain carries TRBV2 and TRBJ1-1; D is undetermined. CDR1 and CDR2 from the germline V gene are SNHLY and FYNNEI. The CDR3 has 14 residues. V was trimmed by 4 bases and J by 0 bases, leaving 9 bases between them. CDR3 sequence: CASSVRVMNTEAFF. In DNA, the CDR3 is TGTGCCAGCAGTGTTAGGGTTATGAACACTGAAGCTTTCTTT.

A single count supports this clonotype. A much larger clone differs by one base, so this may be a read error. The chain links TRBV28 to TRBJ1-5, with 8 bases aligning to TRBD1. Looked up from germline, CDR1 is MDHEN and CDR2 is SYDVKM. This CDR3 comprises 14 residues. CDR3 loop: CAGSRDRRGQPQHF. Here the CDR3 DNA reads TGTGCCGGCAGCCGGGACAGGAGAGGACAGCCCCAGCATTTT.

This clonotype was detected ten times or more. V gene TRBV18 combines with J gene TRBJ1-1; D unclear. The CDR3 totals 13 residues. The germline V gene encodes CDR1 KGHSH and CDR2 LQKENI. V was trimmed by 6 bases and J by 0 bases, leaving 8 bases between them. The CDR3 spells CASSPDLNTEAFF. The DNA of the CDR3 is TGTGCCAGCTCCCCAGATTTGAACACTGAAGCTTTCTTT.

The chain carries TRBV5-1 and TRBJ1-1; weak D call: TRBD1 (5 bases). V lost 3 bases, J lost 5 bases, and 17 bases lay in between. The CDR3 is 15 residues long. From germline, CDR1 is SGHRS and CDR2 YFSETQ. The CDR3: CASSYLGAVGTEAFF. CDR3 in DNA: TGCGCCAGCAGCTACTTAGGGGCGGTGGGTACTGAAGCTTTCTTT.

The chain has TRBV29-1 and TRBJ2-4; 12 nucleotides agree with TRBD1. In germline, CDR1 is SQVTM, CDR2 ANQGSEA. The trim removed 0 bases at V and 6 bases at J, leaving 15 bases unmatched. This CDR3 is built from 19 residues. As DNA, the CDR3 is TGCAGCGTTGAAGATCGAGGGACAGGGGGCGCATTCGGGAGAAACATTCAGTACTTC. Its protein is CSVEDRGTGGAFGRNIQYF. The full variable domain, completed using reference TRBV29-1 and TRBJ2-4, is SAVISQKPSRDICQRGTSLTIQCQVDSQVTMMFWYRQQPGQSLTLIATANQGSEATYESGFVIDKFPISRPNLTFSTLTVSNMSPEDSSIYLCSVEDRGTGGAFGRNIQYFGAGTRLSVL.

The sample holds many counts of this clonotype. The chain uses TRBV28 and TRBJ1-5; maybe TRBD1 (6 bases). CDR1 and CDR2 (germline): MDHEN, SYDVKM. The V and J ends lost 7 bases and 7 bases respectively, with 20 bases between them. CDR3 length equals 15 residues. CDR3: CASTPQGPVGQPQHF. CDR3 coding DNA: TGTGCCAGCACCCCTCAGGGGCCGGTAGGGCAGCCCCAGCATTTT. Looking up the rest from reference TRBV28 and TRBJ1-5 gives the full variable domain: DVKVTQSSRYLVKRTGEKVFLECVQDMDHENMFWYRQDPGLGLRLIYFSYDVKMKEKGDIPEGYSVSREKKERFSLILESASTNQTSMYLCASTPQGPVGQPQHFGDGTRLSIL.

This clonotype was detected only a few times. This chain links TRBV19 with TRBJ2-5; 15 bases line up with TRBD2. Germline V CDR1 and CDR2: LNHDA, SQIVND (reference sequence). The CDR3 length is 16 residues. J was trimmed by 7 bases and V by 3 bases; bases with no gene match: 6. The chain's CDR3 is CASSMSAGLAGGTQYF. For the CDR3, the DNA is TGTGCCAGTAGTATGAGCGCGGGACTAGCGGGAGGGACCCAGTACTTC.

This clonotype was counted between two and nine times. J is TRBJ1-4 and V is TRBV19; no clear D gene. V lost 3 bases, J lost 0 bases, and 8 bases lay in between. The CDR3 runs to 15 residues. The V gene's germline CDR1 is LNHDA and CDR2 SQIVND (reference sequence). This CDR3 is CASSIGDSTNEKLFF. The CDR3 coding sequence is TGTGCCAGTAGTATTGGAGATTCAACTAATGAAAAACTGTTTTTT.

This clonotype was counted many times. The genes are TRBV7-9 and TRBJ1-1; weak D call: TRBD1 (6 bases). The CDR3 contains 11 residues. Trimming removed 11 bases from V and 1 base from J, with 8 bases in between. Germline assignment: CDR1 SEHNR and CDR2 FQNEAQ (reference sequence). The CDR3 reads CAQGGNTEAFF. The CDR3 coding sequence is TGTGCCCAAGGGGGGAACACTGAAGCTTTCTTT.

In the case of this clonotype: A much larger clone lies one base from this, so it may be a read error. V is TRBV6-5 and J is TRBJ1-2; the D gene is possibly TRBD1 (6 bases). With 0 bases removed from V and 0 bases from J, the gap between germline ends came to 8 bases. CDR1 and CDR2 from the germline V gene are MNHEY and SVGAGI. CDR3 length: 15 amino acids. Here the CDR3 reads CASSYSTGSNYGYTF. The CDR3 DNA reads TGTGCCAGCAGTTACTCGACAGGCTCTAACTATGGCTACACCTTC.

The chain combines TRBV12-3 or TRBV12-4 with TRBJ2-7, with 14 bases that match TRBD2. This CDR3 is 14 amino acids long. The V gene end was trimmed by 7 bases and the J gene end by 3 bases; junction bases not matched to a gene: 2. The CDR3 region has the DNA TGTGCCAGCAAAGGGACTAGCGGGGGCTACGAGCAGTACTTC. Its protein product is CASKGTSGGYEQYF.

This clonotype was found a few times. This rearrangement joins TRBV14 to TRBJ2-3; 10 nucleotides agree with TRBD2. The germline CDR1 and CDR2 sequences are SGHDN and FVKESK. The CDR3 totals 13 residues. Trimming took 7 bases from V and 4 from J; bases not matched to a gene: 2. The CDR3 here is CASKLAGADTQYF. DNA of the CDR3: TGTGCCAGCAAGCTAGCGGGAGCAGATACGCAGTATTTT.

This clonotype was observed many times. The V gene is TRBV2, the J gene TRBJ2-7; possibly TRBD1 or TRBD2 for D (5 bases each). V was cut by 6 bases and J by 3 bases, with 9 bases left in between. Germline V gene data show CDR1 as SNHLY and CDR2 as FYNNEI. CDR3 length equals 12 residues. The DNA for the CDR3 is TGTGCCAGCAGGGGACGGGACTACGAGCAGTACTTC. It codes for CASRGRDYEQYF.

This clonotype has a count of ten or more. The V call is TRBV7-2, the J call TRBJ2-7; D is perhaps TRBD2 (5 bases). The CDR3 contains 11 residues. Germline CDR1 SGHTA, CDR2 FQGNSA. The germline V and J ends were trimmed by 6 bases and 5 bases, with 8 bases remaining between them. The CDR3 sequence: CASSSGDEQYF. In DNA, the CDR3 is TGTGCCAGCAGTTCCGGGGACGAGCAGTACTTC.

The chain links TRBV20-1 to TRBJ2-7; tentative D call: TRBD2 (5 bases). The CDR3 sequence is 13 residues long. Germline loops: CDR1 DFQATT, CDR2 SNEGSKA (reference sequence). Deletions cut 6 bases from V and 5 bases from J, with 17 bases between. The chain's CDR3 is CSATREISNEQYF. CDR3 nucleotide sequence: TGCAGTGCGACTCGGGAAATAAGTAACGAGCAGTACTTC.